This TCR beta chain originates from a study of OX40 agonist ivuxolimab in advanced cancers. General observations from the study: CD8+ T cells averaged more expanded clones than CD4+.

The CDR3 is 15 residues long. Trimming removed 1 base from V and 3 bases from J; junction bases left unmatched: 2. The germline CDR1 and CDR2 sequences are LGHNA and YSLEER. TCRdb keeps only in-frame clones here, not all; method: immunoSEQ multiplex PCR. The profile shows fewer than 85,000 clones, over 75% of them singletons. Worth noting for this clone: Antigen unknown.

The specimen comprised CD4+ or CD8+ T cells sorted from blood, sampled in a trial of the OX40 agonist ivuxolimab. The sequence was obtained from an adult with an advanced solid tumor such as melanoma, head and neck, liver or kidney cancer. The gene calls are TRBV4-3 and TRBJ2-3; 9 bases line up with TRBD1. This chain's CDR3 is CASSQAGQGTDTQYF. The CDR3 nucleotides are TGCGCCAGCAGCCAAGCGGGACAGGGTACAGATACGCAGTATTTT.